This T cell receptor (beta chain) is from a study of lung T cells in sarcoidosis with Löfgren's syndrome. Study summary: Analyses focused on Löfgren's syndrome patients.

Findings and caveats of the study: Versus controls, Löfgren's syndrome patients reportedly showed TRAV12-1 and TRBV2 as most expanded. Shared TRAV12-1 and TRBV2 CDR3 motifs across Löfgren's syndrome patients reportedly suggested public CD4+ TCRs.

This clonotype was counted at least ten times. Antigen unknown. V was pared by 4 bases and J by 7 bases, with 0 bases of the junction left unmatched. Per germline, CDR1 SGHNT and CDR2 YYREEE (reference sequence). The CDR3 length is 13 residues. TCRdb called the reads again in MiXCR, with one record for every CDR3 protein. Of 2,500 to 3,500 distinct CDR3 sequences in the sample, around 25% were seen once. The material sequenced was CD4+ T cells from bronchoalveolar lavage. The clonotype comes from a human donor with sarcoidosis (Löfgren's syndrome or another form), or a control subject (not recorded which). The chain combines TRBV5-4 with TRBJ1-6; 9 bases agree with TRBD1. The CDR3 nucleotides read TGTGCCAGCAGCGGACAGGGGAATTCACCCCTCCACTTT. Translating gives CASSGQGNSPLHF.